Below are 30 T cell receptor beta chains sequenced from a single sample in a study of OX40 agonist ivuxolimab in advanced cancers. Assay: immunoSEQ multiplex PCR; the TCRdb copy retains only in-frame clones and omits some. The table lists fewer than 90,000 clones, around 87% of them singletons. This specimen consisted of CD4+ or CD8+ T cells sorted from blood, obtained in a trial of the OX40 agonist ivuxolimab. The receptors were gathered from an adult with an advanced solid tumor such as melanoma, head and neck, liver or kidney cancer.

The chain joins TRBV29-1 to TRBJ2-7; perhaps TRBD1 as D (5 bases). The CDR3 is made up of 15 amino acids. Germline loops: CDR1 SQVTM, CDR2 ANQGSEA. The germline V and J ends were trimmed by 4 bases and 2 bases, with 18 bases remaining between them. The CDR3 region has the DNA TGCAGCGTTGCGCTTGGGGCCCTGATTGCCTACGAGCAGTACGTC. Its protein product is CSVALGALIAYEQYV.

Turning to this clone: No DNA is shown, since the ends of the CDR3 on it are uncertain; the CDR3 is the one TCRdb lists. The J gene is TRBJ2-1, the V gene TRBV19; TRBD2 was called by the table and not checked on the DNA. Both ends counted, the CDR3 spans 15 residues. Germline values: CDR1 LNHDA, CDR2 SQIVND (reference sequence). CDR3 sequence reads: CASTSGLASTYEQFF.

This clone was recorded once. The chain couples TRBV9 to TRBJ2-1; 12 bases align to TRBD2. This CDR3 spans 15 amino acids. Germline V gives CDR1 SGDLS, CDR2 YYNGEE. V lost 0 bases, J lost 6 bases, and 1 base stayed unmatched. CDR3 in amino acids: CASSVGLAGVNEQFF. The CDR3 DNA sequence: TGTGCCAGCAGCGTAGGACTAGCGGGGGTCAATGAGCAGTTCTTC.

The chain joins TRBV5-4 to TRBJ2-5, with TRBD2 matching 13 bases. Germline V CDR1 and CDR2: SGHNT, YYREEE (reference sequence). The length of the CDR3 is 17 residues. Trimming at V came to 4 bases and at J to 5 bases, leaving 11 bases not matched to a gene. CDR3 nucleotides: TGTGCCAGCAGCCCACGAGGGACTAGCGGGGTGTATGAGACCCAGTACTTC. It translates to CASSPRGTSGVYETQYF.

The chain couples TRBV6-1 to TRBJ1-6; a possible D gene is TRBD1 (5 bases). The CDR3 totals 16 residues. V was cut by 2 bases and J by 10 bases, with 18 bases left in between. In germline, CDR1 is MNHNS, CDR2 SASEGT. The CDR3 DNA sequence: TGTGCCAGCAGTGAATATGGCGGCAGGGTCGGATCACCCCTCCACTTT. This gives the protein CASSEYGGRVGSPLHF.

The chain couples TRBV19 to TRBJ1-3; the match to TRBD1 covers 8 bases. This CDR3 spans 15 amino acids. V shed 4 bases and J 7 bases; nucleotides not matched to a gene: 9. In germline, CDR1 is LNHDA, CDR2 SQIVND (reference sequence). In DNA, the CDR3 is TGTGCCAGTAGTAATGGGCAGGGGGCGCGGAACACCATATATTTT. Translating gives CASSNGQGARNTIYF.

In this sample, this clone turned up a few times. The rearrangement uses TRBV7-2 and TRBJ2-1, with 13 bases fitting TRBD2. Germline loops: CDR1 SGHTA, CDR2 FQGNSA. V trimming: 5 bases; J trimming: 4 bases; junction bases outside the gene matches: 8. This CDR3 has 17 residues. In DNA form, the CDR3 reads TGTGCCAGCAGCCACGGACTAGCGGGGGCAAGGTACAATGAGCAGTTCTTC. It translates to CASSHGLAGARYNEQFF.

V gene TRBV5-1 combines with J gene TRBJ1-4, with no clear D. The germline V gene has CDR1 SGHRS and CDR2 YFSETQ. This CDR3 comprises 15 residues. V lost 0 bases, J lost 0 bases, and 6 bases lay in between. The chain's CDR3 is CASSLGTTTNEKLFF. The CDR3 region has the DNA TGCGCCAGCAGCTTGGGGACGACAACTAATGAAAAACTGTTTTTT. Together with reference TRBV5-1 and TRBJ1-4, the CDR3 gives the full variable domain: KAGVTQTPRYLIKTRGQQVTLSCSPISGHRSVSWYQQTPGQGLQFLFEYFSETQRNKGNFPGRFSGRQFSNSRSEMNVSTLELGDSALYLCASSLGTTTNEKLFFGSGTQLSVL.

This clone was observed a single time. The chain couples TRBV4-3 to TRBJ1-1; D may be TRBD1 (6 bases). V dropped 1 base and J dropped 6 bases, with 12 bases sitting between them. The CDR3 covers 14 residues. Germline values: CDR1 LGHNA, CDR2 YSLEER. Here the CDR3 DNA reads TGCGCCAGCAGCCAAGTCGTAGGGGGGGCTGAAGCTTTCTTT. This sequence encodes CASSQVVGGAEAFF.

The V call is TRBV4-1, the J call TRBJ2-2; no definite D call. Trimming took off 8 bases at V and 4 bases at J, with 11 bases between the two ends. CDR3 size: 13 residues. Germline CDR1 MGHRA, CDR2 YSYEKL. The CDR3 nucleotides read TGCGCCAGCGCCCCGTGGGGCACCGGGGAGCTGTTTTTT. Its translation: CASAPWGTGELFF.

This chain links TRBV7-7 with TRBJ2-5; 11 nucleotides match TRBD1. CDR1 is SSHAT, CDR2 FNYEAQ, per germline (reference sequence). Trimming took 0 bases from V and 1 from J; bases not matched to a gene: 1. This CDR3 region has 16 residues. This CDR3 is CASSLAGTGGQETQYF. The CDR3, as DNA: TGTGCCAGCAGCTTAGCTGGGACAGGGGGCCAAGAGACCCAGTACTTC.

The chain carries TRBV19 and TRBJ1-2; 7 bases are shared with TRBD1. This CDR3 region has 15 residues. The trim removed 6 bases at V and 5 bases at J, leaving 12 bases unmatched. The germline CDR1 and CDR2 sequences are LNHDA and SQIVND (reference sequence). CDR3 sequence: CASRPKGQGGYGYTF. The CDR3 DNA is TGTGCCAGTAGACCTAAGGGGCAGGGGGGATATGGCTACACCTTC.

This clone came up once. The V call is TRBV9, the J call TRBJ2-5, with TRBD1 matching over 7 bases. CDR1 and CDR2 (germline): SGDLS, YYNGEE. V lost 2 bases to trimming and J lost 5 bases; unmatched junction nucleotides: 3. The CDR3 runs 13 residues. The CDR3: CASSVSDRETQYF. DNA for the CDR3: TGTGCCAGCAGCGTGTCGGACAGGGAGACCCAGTACTTC.

The CDR3 coding sequence is TGCAGTGCTAGAGATGTGGGATGGGCTTTCTTT. Protein: CSARDVGWAFF. The chain joins TRBV20-1 to TRBJ1-1; D is uncertain. With 0 bases removed from V and 11 bases from J, the gap between germline ends came to 10 bases. This CDR3 is built from 11 residues. CDR1 and CDR2 (germline): DFQATT, SNEGSKA (reference sequence).

This clone was seen just once. This sequence joins TRBV2 and TRBJ1-1; D unclear. The germline CDR1 and CDR2 sequences are SNHLY and FYNNEI. This CDR3 has 11 residues. V was shortened by 4 bases and J by 7 bases, with 7 bases between the two germline ends. CDR3 residues: CASSGRYEAFF. Here the CDR3 DNA reads TGTGCCAGCAGTGGACGGTATGAAGCTTTCTTT. The entire variable domain, with the rest obtained from reference TRBV2 and TRBJ1-1, is as follows: EPEVTQTPSHQVTQMGQEVILRCVPISNHLYFYWYRQILGQKVEFLVSFYNNEISEKSEIFDDQFSVERPDGSNFTLKIRSTKLEDSAMYFCASSGRYEAFFGQGTRLTVV.

The chain couples TRBV6-5 to TRBJ2-7; D is tentatively TRBD1 or TRBD2 (5 bases each). The CDR3 is 13 residues long. Germline values: CDR1 MNHEY, CDR2 SVGAGI. V lost 5 bases, J lost 2 bases, and 10 bases lay in between. The CDR3 reads CASSGDQTYEQYF. For the CDR3, the DNA is TGTGCCAGCAGTGGGGACCAAACCTACGAGCAGTACTTC.

The V and J genes are TRBV10-3 and TRBJ1-5; unclear D gene. The V gene's germline CDR1 is ENHRY and CDR2 SYGVKD. This CDR3 is 16 amino acids long. V lost 0 bases and J lost 4, with 13 bases in between. The CDR3 spells CAISESAGGNNQPQHF. In nucleotides, the CDR3 is TGTGCCATCAGTGAGTCGGCAGGTGGAAATAATCAGCCCCAGCATTTT.

The chain is built from TRBV5-4 and TRBJ1-3, with 7 bases matching TRBD1. The CDR3 consists of 15 residues. With V trimmed by 4 bases and J by 0 bases, 4 bases remained unmatched. Germline-derived CDR1 and CDR2 are SGHNT and YYREEE (reference sequence). The CDR3 sequence: CASSGTDSSGNTIYF. As DNA, the CDR3 is TGTGCCAGCAGCGGGACAGACAGCTCTGGAAACACCATATATTTT.

This clone appeared a few times. The chain carries TRBV19 and TRBJ1-2; possibly TRBD1 for D (6 bases). Per germline, CDR1 LNHDA and CDR2 SQIVND (reference sequence). This CDR3 comprises 13 residues. Trimming took off 6 bases at V and 1 base at J, with 9 bases between the two ends. Written as DNA, the CDR3 is TGTGCCAGTAGCCGACAGGTTAACTATGGCTACACCTTC. Protein: CASSRQVNYGYTF.

The chain joins TRBV29-1 to TRBJ2-5; D might be TRBD2 (6 bases). The CDR3 loop spans 12 amino acids. Germline CDR1 and CDR2: SQVTM and ANQGSEA. Between the trimmed V and J ends, which lost 6 bases and 5 bases, there was a span of 13 bases. CDR3 bases: TGCAGCGTCCAGCCGGGGGTGGAGACCCAGTACTTC. Translating it yields CSVQPGVETQYF.

The gene calls are TRBV18 and TRBJ1-1; possible D gene TRBD1, 5 bases. Deletions cut 4 bases from V and 1 base from J, with 10 bases between. CDR1 is KGHSH, CDR2 LQKENI, per germline. This CDR3 contains 14 residues. CDR3 in DNA: TGTGCCAGCTCACAGACAGCTCAGAACACTGAAGCTTTCTTT. Protein sequence: CASSQTAQNTEAFF.

This sequence joins TRBV11-3 and TRBJ1-1, with no clear D. In germline, CDR1 is SGHNT, CDR2 YENEEA. CDR3 length: 14 residues. Trimming cost V 1 base and J 0 bases, with 6 bases left between them. CDR3 sequence (DNA): TGTGCCAGCAGCTTAGGGGGTATGAACACTGAAGCTTTCTTT. Translated: CASSLGGMNTEAFF.

The V call is TRBV10-3, the J call TRBJ2-6, with a weak D call TRBD2 (5 bases). The CDR3 consists of 13 residues. With 8 bases removed from V and 3 bases from J, the gap between germline ends came to 8 bases. Germline loops: CDR1 ENHRY, CDR2 SYGVKD. The CDR3 region has the DNA TGTGCCATCGTCGGGGATGGGGCCAACGTCCTGACTTTC. Amino acid sequence: CAIVGDGANVLTF.

The V gene is TRBV7-9, the J gene TRBJ2-1; maybe TRBD1 (5 bases). Trimming took off 7 bases at V and 4 bases at J, with 11 bases between the two ends. The CDR3 is 13 amino acids. Germline V gene sequence: CDR1 SEHNR, CDR2 FQNEAQ (reference sequence). The CDR3 DNA sequence: TGTGCCAGCACCCCAGGGCCTTACAATGAGCAGTTCTTC. Translating it yields CASTPGPYNEQFF.

The chain links TRBV28 to TRBJ2-5; 8 bases fit TRBD1. Germline-derived CDR1 and CDR2 are MDHEN and SYDVKM. Losses at the gene ends were 2 bases for V and 4 bases for J; bases not matched to a gene: 3. The CDR3 spans 14 residues. The CDR3 is CASSLRQGSETQYF. CDR3 DNA: TGTGCCAGCAGTTTACGACAGGGGTCAGAGACCCAGTACTTC.

The V call is TRBV7-9, the J call TRBJ2-1; weak D call: TRBD2 (6 bases). The CDR3 length is 16 residues. Per germline, CDR1 SEHNR and CDR2 FQNEAQ (reference sequence). The V gene lost 1 base and the J gene lost 0 bases, with 10 bases spanning the gap. CDR3: CASSLGAGSSYNEQFF. The CDR3 DNA follows: TGTGCCAGCAGCTTAGGGGCGGGGAGCTCCTACAATGAGCAGTTCTTC.

The V gene is TRBV7-9, the J gene TRBJ2-7; D remains ambiguous. The V end lost 3 bases, the J end lost 3 bases, and 6 bases lay between the germline ends. The CDR3 is 12 amino acids. From germline, CDR1 is SEHNR and CDR2 FQNEAQ (reference sequence). CDR3 sequence (DNA): TGTGCCAGCAGCTTTGGGGACTACGAGCAGTACGTC. This sequence encodes CASSFGDYEQYV.

The gene calls are TRBV6-5 and TRBJ1-2; D may be TRBD1 (6 bases). The CDR3 is made up of 16 amino acids. The V gene lost 0 bases and the J gene lost 5 bases, with 16 bases spanning the gap. Germline V gene lookup returns CDR1 MNHEY and CDR2 SVGAGI. The CDR3 reads CASSYSATGPPYGYTF. The DNA of the CDR3 is TGTGCCAGCAGTTACTCGGCTACAGGGCCTCCTTATGGCTACACCTTC.

The CDR3 region has the DNA TGCGCCAGCAGCTTGGACGTTGGAAATTCACCCCTCCACTTT. This translates into CASSLDVGNSPLHF. V is TRBV5-1 and J is TRBJ1-6; D remains unclear. CDR3 length: 14 residues. The V gene's germline CDR1 is SGHRS and CDR2 YFSETQ. With 0 bases removed from V and 7 bases from J, the gap between germline ends came to 8 bases.

This clone has only one observation. The chain recombines TRBV7-3 with TRBJ2-1; TRBD2 agrees at 11 bases. Per germline, CDR1 SGHTA and CDR2 FQGTGA. The V and J ends lost 5 bases and 10 bases, in that order; junction bases with no gene match: 13. This CDR3 is 16 amino acids long. CDR3 amino acids: CASSPYLAGGLKEQFF. CDR3 in DNA: TGTGCCAGCAGCCCCTATCTAGCGGGGGGCCTTAAGGAGCAGTTCTTC.